The 30 T cell receptor beta chains reported below all come from one sample, sequenced in a study of CD8 T cells in ankylosing spondylitis. Overall study findings and caveats: A TCR beta motif of eight highly homologous variants appeared characteristic of ankylosing spondylitis blood.

Each CDR3 protein gets one entry after TCRdb re-called the 5' RACE reads with MiXCR. The sample has 100,000 to 150,000 distinct CDR3 sequences; 17% are singletons. For these receptors, no antigen is known. The sequenced sample was blood, either unsorted or a sorted T cell fraction (not recorded which). The receptors stem from a male donor with ankylosing spondylitis.

In this sample, this clonotype turned up a few times. The chain combines TRBV7-9 with TRBJ2-7; 14 nucleotides match TRBD2. From germline, CDR1 is SEHNR and CDR2 FQNEAQ (reference sequence). CDR3 size: 16 residues. With 1 base clipped from V and 4 bases from J, the junction kept 3 bases outside the gene matches. CDR3: CASSLEGTSGSYEQYF. In DNA, the CDR3 is TGTGCCAGCAGCTTAGAAGGGACTAGCGGGAGTTACGAGCAGTACTTC.

The J gene is TRBJ2-1, the V gene TRBV4-1, with 10 bases identical to TRBD2. V lost 3 bases and J lost 4; bases outside the gene matches: 3. The CDR3 consists of 15 residues. Germline CDR1 is MGHRA and CDR2 is YSYEKL. CDR3 loop: CASSQELAGYNEQFF. DNA for the CDR3: TGCGCCAGCAGCCAGGAACTAGCGGGGTACAATGAGCAGTTCTTC.

This clonotype turned up a few times. The V and J genes are TRBV10-3 and TRBJ2-5, with 8 positions matching TRBD2. V dropped 3 bases and J dropped 5; count of bases not matched to a gene: 11. The germline CDR1 and CDR2 sequences are ENHRY and SYGVKD. The CDR3 covers 16 residues. The CDR3 spells CAISDYTSGAAETQYF. The CDR3 bases are TGTGCCATCAGTGATTACACTAGCGGAGCCGCGGAGACCCAGTACTTC.

This chain uses TRBV9 with TRBJ2-7; 10 positions match TRBD2. There are 16 residues in the CDR3. CDR1 and CDR2 from the germline V gene are SGDLS and YYNGEE. With V trimmed by 0 bases and J by 2 bases, 5 bases remained unmatched. The CDR3 sequence is CASSVASLAGPYEQYF. The DNA of the CDR3 is TGTGCCAGCAGCGTAGCTTCACTAGCGGGACCCTACGAGCAGTACTTC.

This clonotype was recorded a few times. The V call is TRBV7-3, the J call TRBJ2-1; maybe TRBD2 (6 bases). The germline gives CDR1 SGHTA, CDR2 FQGTGA. V was pared by 1 base and J by 5 bases, with 9 bases between. The CDR3 has 14 amino acids. The DNA for the CDR3 is TGTGCCAGCAGCTTAAGTGGGACTCACAATGAGCAGTTCTTC. Its translation is CASSLSGTHNEQFF.

This clonotype was seen a handful of times. The CDR3 DNA reads as TGTGCCAGCAGTTTAGGCGGCGACTATGGCTACACCTTC. Its translation: CASSLGGDYGYTF. V usage is TRBV27 and J usage is TRBJ1-2; D unresolved. V was cut by 2 bases and J by 3 bases, with 7 bases left in between. Germline V gene lookup returns CDR1 MNHEY and CDR2 SMNVEV (reference sequence). The CDR3 length is 13 residues.

This clonotype was observed a handful of times. The CDR3 sequence: CASSPLPLVYEQYF. The DNA for the CDR3 is TGTGCCAGCAGTCCCCTACCACTAGTCTACGAGCAGTACTTC. The chain couples TRBV27 to TRBJ2-7, with a tentative D call TRBD2 (5 bases). The CDR3 has 14 amino acids. Trimming cost V 5 bases and J 3 bases, with 14 bases left between them. CDR1 is MNHEY and CDR2 is SMNVEV in the germline V gene (reference sequence).

The V and J genes are TRBV9 and TRBJ2-7; D is possibly TRBD2 (5 bases). In germline, CDR1 is SGDLS, CDR2 YYNGEE. V lost 3 bases and J 2 bases, leaving 9 bases between the germline ends. CDR3 length: 13 amino acids. In nucleotides, the CDR3 is TGTGCCAGCAGCGGTAGCGTGACCTACGAGCAGTACTTC. Residues: CASSGSVTYEQYF.

This clonotype has only a few counts. The chain employs TRBV27 and TRBJ2-3; 7 bases agree with TRBD2. With V trimmed by 4 bases and J by 2 bases, 12 bases remained unmatched. CDR1 and CDR2 from the germline V gene are MNHEY and SMNVEV (reference sequence). This CDR3 comprises 17 residues. For the CDR3, the DNA is TGTGCCAGCAGTTCTCTCTTGGCGGGAGCATACACAGATACGCAGTATTTT. It specifies CASSSLLAGAYTDTQYF.

This chain links TRBV27 with TRBJ1-2, with D uncertain. V was shortened by 4 bases and J by 4 bases, with 22 bases between the two germline ends. The CDR3 totals 17 residues. CDR1 and CDR2 (germline): MNHEY, SMNVEV (reference sequence). This chain's CDR3 is CASSSHATDPMGYGYTF. In DNA form, the CDR3 reads TGTGCCAGCAGTTCCCATGCGACCGACCCCATGGGCTATGGCTACACCTTC.

V usage is TRBV20-1 and J usage is TRBJ2-2; D not resolved. Trimming stripped 1 base from V and 2 bases from J, with 5 bases between. The CDR3 is made up of 13 amino acids. Germline V CDR1 and CDR2: DFQATT, SNEGSKA (reference sequence). The CDR3 DNA sequence: TGCAGTGCTAGAGCCGCTAACACCGGGGAGCTGTTTTTT. Translating it yields CSARAANTGELFF.

This clonotype was counted at least ten times. This sequence joins TRBV5-1 and TRBJ1-1; D gene ambiguous. The germline CDR1 and CDR2 sequences are SGHRS and YFSETQ. The CDR3 covers 13 residues. Trimming cost V 0 bases and J 4 bases, with 7 bases left between them. The CDR3 protein is CASSLESSTEAFF. DNA of the CDR3: TGCGCCAGCAGCTTGGAGTCCAGCACTGAAGCTTTCTTT.

The table lists this clonotype with a few counts. The CDR3 bases are TGTGCCAGCAGTGAAGCGCGCGATTGGCTGGCTAGCGGACACAATGAGCAGTTCTTC. It translates to CASSEARDWLASGHNEQFF. V is TRBV6-1 and J is TRBJ2-1, with 7 bases matching TRBD2. CDR1 and CDR2 from the germline V gene are MNHNS and SASEGT. This CDR3 spans 19 amino acids. After removal of 0 bases from V and 5 bases from J, the junction contained 16 bases not matched to a gene.

This clonotype was observed a handful of times. The chain couples TRBV6-2 or TRBV6-3 to TRBJ1-5, with a tentative D call TRBD1 (5 bases). Germline CDR1 reads MNHEY; CDR2 reads SVGEGT. The CDR3 loop spans 19 amino acids. Deletions cut 0 bases from V and 3 bases from J, with 21 bases between. CDR3 loop: CASSYSRHAPAGTNQPQHF. As DNA, the CDR3 is TGTGCCAGCAGTTACTCCAGGCATGCGCCCGCAGGGACCAATCAGCCCCAGCATTTT.

This rearrangement joins TRBV9 to TRBJ1-4; 9 bases match TRBD1. The CDR3 has 14 residues. Trimming at V came to 3 bases and at J to 8 bases, leaving 5 bases not matched to a gene. Germline V gene sequence: CDR1 SGDLS, CDR2 YYNGEE. The chain's CDR3 is CASSGGTGWEKLFF. The CDR3 DNA follows: TGTGCCAGCAGCGGAGGGACAGGGTGGGAAAAACTGTTTTTT.

The genes are TRBV7-9 and TRBJ1-1, with 12 bases that match TRBD1. The junction had 6 bases not matched to a gene; V was cut back by 5 bases and J by 8 bases. This CDR3 comprises 14 residues. The germline V gene has CDR1 SEHNR and CDR2 FQNEAQ (reference sequence). The CDR3 loop is CASSPGTGGEEAFF. CDR3 bases: TGTGCCAGCAGCCCGGGGACAGGGGGCGAGGAAGCTTTCTTT.

This clonotype occurred a few times. This chain links TRBV10-3 with TRBJ2-7, with unresolved D. V shed 0 bases and J shed 2 bases, with 20 bases lying between them. The germline gives CDR1 ENHRY, CDR2 SYGVKD. The CDR3 consists of 18 residues. The CDR3 DNA reads TGTGCCATCAGTGAGTCTCCCCAAGGGTGGCGGCACGCCTACGAGCAGTACTTC. Amino acid sequence: CAISESPQGWRHAYEQYF.

This clonotype showed up many times. The CDR3 DNA reads TGCGCCAGCAGCCCCGGGACAGGGCCTGGAAACACCATATATTTT. Protein sequence: CASSPGTGPGNTIYF. This chain uses TRBV4-3 with TRBJ1-3; 9 bases map to TRBD1. J was trimmed by 2 bases and V by 4 bases; bases with no gene match: 3. From germline, CDR1 is LGHNA and CDR2 YSLEER. The CDR3 extends over 15 amino acids.

This clonotype was seen only a few times. The chain links TRBV6-2 or TRBV6-3 to TRBJ2-2; TRBD1 matches 10 bases. The CDR3 covers 20 residues. CDR1 and CDR2 from the germline V gene are MNHEY and SVGEGT. With 7 bases clipped from V and 4 bases from J, the junction kept 21 bases outside the gene matches. The CDR3: CASIYAGTGDYGKSTGELFF. CDR3 coding DNA: TGTGCCAGCATATACGCCGGGACAGGGGATTATGGCAAGTCCACCGGGGAGCTGTTTTTT.

This clonotype was found a few times. This chain links TRBV7-9 with TRBJ2-7, with TRBD1 matching over 8 bases. The CDR3 totals 16 residues. CDR1 SEHNR and CDR2 FQNEAQ come from the germline V gene (reference sequence). The V and J ends lost 5 bases and 1 base, in that order; junction bases with no gene match: 10. DNA for the CDR3: TGTGCCAGCAGCCCAAGAGGACAGGGTGGGTCCTACGAGCAGTACTTC. Translation: CASSPRGQGGSYEQYF.

This sequence joins TRBV2 and TRBJ2-3; 10 bases line up with TRBD2. V lost 7 bases and J lost 3; bases outside the gene matches: 7. Germline loops: CDR1 SNHLY, CDR2 FYNNEI. The length of the CDR3 is 15 residues. Written as DNA, the CDR3 is TGTGCCAGCAAGCTCGAGGGACTAGCGACAGATACGCAGTATTTT. Protein product: CASKLEGLATDTQYF.

This chain joins TRBV5-1 and TRBJ2-1; D might be TRBD2 (6 bases). Deletions cut 4 bases from V and 10 bases from J, with 12 bases between. Germline CDR1 reads SGHRS; CDR2 reads YFSETQ. CDR3 length equals 12 residues. CDR3 nucleotides: TGCGCCAGCAGCCCCGGACTATACGAGCAGTTCTTC. The encoded protein is CASSPGLYEQFF.

The V call is TRBV27, the J call TRBJ1-2, with D perhaps matching TRBD1 (5 bases). The V end was cut by 6 bases, the J end by 8 bases, with 19 bases between. The germline gives CDR1 MNHEY, CDR2 SMNVEV (reference sequence). The CDR3 is 14 amino acids. The CDR3 region has the DNA TGTGCCAGCAGACTGGGGGGAGGGGTGGAAGGCTACACCTTC. Protein product: CASRLGGGVEGYTF.

A few counts support this clonotype. At one end, the junction sequence differs from germline, possibly due to a read error. CDR3 coding DNA: TGCGCCAGCAGTCAAGGGTCTTCGCGAGCTTTCTTT. Its protein is CASSQGSSRAFF. The J gene is TRBJ1-1, the V gene TRBV4-3; D is unresolved. CDR3 length: 12 amino acids. Per germline, CDR1 LGHNA and CDR2 YSLEER.

This clonotype turned up a few times. The rearrangement links TRBV7-3 to TRBJ2-5; 7 nucleotides agree with TRBD1. The germline CDR1 and CDR2 sequences are SGHTA and FQGTGA. The CDR3 contains 13 residues. V shed 6 bases, J shed 2 bases, and the junction held 3 bases outside the gene matches. CDR3 sequence reads: CASRETGQETQYF. The CDR3, as DNA: TGTGCCAGCAGGGAGACAGGGCAAGAGACCCAGTACTTC.

This clonotype has just a few counts. The chain carries TRBV14 and TRBJ2-7, with D maybe TRBD2 (5 bases). The CDR3 loop spans 13 amino acids. The V and J ends lost 0 bases and 4 bases respectively, with 7 bases between them. Germline V CDR1 and CDR2: SGHDN, FVKESK. CDR3 region: CASSQDSGYEQYF. CDR3 DNA sequence: TGTGCCAGCAGCCAAGATTCGGGGTACGAGCAGTACTTC.

The V gene is TRBV5-1, the J gene TRBJ2-6; 11 bases agree with TRBD2. The V segment lost 6 bases and the J segment 4 bases; nucleotides outside the gene matches: 21. CDR3 length equals 21 residues. CDR1 is SGHRS and CDR2 is YFSETQ in the germline V gene. The CDR3 nucleotides read TGCGCCAGCATCAACAGGGGACACACTAGCGGGAGTATTCCCGGGGCCAACGTCCTGACTTTC. Translating it yields CASINRGHTSGSIPGANVLTF.

The chain is built from TRBV6-2 or TRBV6-3 and TRBJ2-3, with 10 bases aligning to TRBD2. Germline V gene lookup returns CDR1 MNHEY and CDR2 SVGEGT. The J segment lost 2 bases and the V segment lost 2 bases, leaving 4 bases of the junction unmatched. The CDR3 is 16 residues long. DNA of the CDR3: TGTGCCAGCAGTTACGAGACTAGCGGGCCCACAGATACGCAGTATTTT. The encoded protein is CASSYETSGPTDTQYF.

This clonotype has just a few counts. This chain joins TRBV4-2 and TRBJ2-6, with D possibly matching TRBD2 (6 bases). The CDR3 has 17 amino acids. The V gene lost 6 bases and the J gene lost 0 bases, with 15 bases spanning the gap. The V gene's germline CDR1 is LGHNA and CDR2 YNFKEQ. Written as DNA, the CDR3 is TGTGCCAGCAGGACTCCAGCGGACTACTCTGGGGCCAACGTCCTGACTTTC. Translated, it gives CASRTPADYSGANVLTF.

This clonotype has just a few counts. CDR3 loop: CASTISDRGLSYEQYF. CDR3 DNA: TGTGCCAGCACCATATCGGACAGGGGGCTCTCCTACGAGCAGTACTTC. The gene calls are TRBV28 and TRBJ2-7, with 11 nucleotides matching TRBD1. The CDR3 runs to 16 residues. Germline trimming cut 7 bases from V and 0 bases from J; bases unmatched to any gene: 8. The germline gives CDR1 MDHEN, CDR2 SYDVKM. The whole variable domain, remainder taken from reference TRBV28 and TRBJ2-7, is DVKVTQSSRYLVKRTGEKVFLECVQDMDHENMFWYRQDPGLGLRLIYFSYDVKMKEKGDIPEGYSVSREKKERFSLILESASTNQTSMYLCASTISDRGLSYEQYFGPGTRLTVT.